This T cell receptor (beta chain) was identified in a study of identifying expanded T cells in peripheral blood. Study-level results: Across healthy donors, higher total template counts meant significantly greater approximately two-week count variance. Differentially abundant clones: 0.95 to 1.5 between replicates, 16.4 at about 13 days, less than 20 at four.

This clone came up once. Its specificity is not known. The data were produced by immunoSEQ multiplex PCR, yet TCRdb's version contains in-frame clones alone and is incomplete. The table lists about 82,000 clones, roughly 90% of them singletons. Healthy donors had no documented immune events, such as infections, while sampled. The length of the CDR3 is 12 residues. Germline assignment: CDR1 MNHNY and CDR2 SVGAGI (reference sequence). With 6 bases removed from V and 6 bases from J, the gap between germline ends came to 9 bases. This TCR derives from a person aged 18 to 75 in good health. Sample: blood. The V and J genes are TRBV6-6 and TRBJ1-5; D is uncertain. The CDR3 protein is CASRIDGQPQHF. The CDR3 nucleotides are TGTGCCAGCAGGATCGACGGTCAGCCCCAGCATTTT.